This section outlines one T cell receptor (beta chain) sequence together with its context. The data were taken from a study of blood T cell repertoires in COVID-19. Looking at the study overall: Samples of COVID-19 (acute and convalescent) were obtained from the United States, Italy and Spain. The cDNA or gDNA used as material had been derived from T cells, B-cell-depleted T cells, or PBMCs.

In the authors' workflow: Reference gene primer amplification gave nucleated cell count estimates. Assay used: immunoSEQ multiplex PCR; TCRdb lists only in-frame clones, some missing. The V and J calls and clone size were taken over from that table, and D and trimming were inferred from the DNA. The sample lists roughly 32,000 clones, 75% occurring once. V was trimmed by 3 bases and J by 0 bases, leaving 10 bases between them. The CDR3 extends over 14 amino acids. Germline CDR1 SGHNT, CDR2 YYREEE (reference sequence). V usage is TRBV5-4 and J usage is TRBJ2-7; TRBD1 is a possible D gene (5 bases). The sequenced sample was peripheral blood. The receptor's source is an elderly man with active or convalescent COVID-19. The CDR3 loop reads CASSSRQSSYEQYF. Here the CDR3 DNA reads TGTGCCAGCAGCTCCCGACAGAGCTCCTACGAGCAGTACTTC. Supplemented by reference TRBV5-4 and TRBJ2-7, the full variable domain reads ETGVTQSPTHLIKTRGQQVTLRCSSQSGHNTVSWYQQALGQGPQFIFQYYREEENGRGNFPPRFSGLQFPNYSSELNVNALELDDSALYLCASSSRQSSYEQYFGPGTRLTVT.